Included here is one T cell receptor (beta chain) sequence, with context. This clone was seen a handful of times. It has no known antigen specificity. No quality values exist for individual bases; no much larger clone is one base distant. The collaborating institutions used their own protocols to collect whole blood in K2EDTA tubes. For TCRbeta analysis, collaborators shipped samples in one of three forms: frozen whole blood, isolated PBMCs, or DNA extracted from either of those sample types. TCRbeta CDR3 regions were amplified from genomic DNA by means of the immunoSEQ Assay, a bias-controlled multiplex PCR. Concerning the study's data processing: Within the assay, amplification of reference gene primers was used to estimate how many nucleated cells each sample contained. To quantify the absolute abundance of each unique TCRbeta CDR3 rearrangement, sequence reads were collapsed and filtered. For each sample, productive Simpson clonality was calculated as the square root of Simpson's diversity index over productive rearrangements. TCRdb took over this immuneACCESS table, retaining in-frame rearrangements with V and J assigned. Such tables are incomplete; in checked studies, under half of the missing clones stem from an unresolved V gene, and the remainder is unexplained. V, J and clone size are those of that table, while D and trimming were read from the DNA. This sample is represented by approximately 54,000 clones; roughly 90% of them were singletons. The biggest ten clones account for 3% to 5% of the sample.

These data originate in a study of blood T cell repertoires in COVID-19 (dated by TCRdb to the early 2020s). Regarding the research as a whole: Collaborator samples came from the United States, Italy and Spain and covered acute and convalescent phases of COVID-19. The sample metadata nearly always contained a de-identified subject ID, COVID-19 status, age in years and sex. The repertoires were released in a freely available public database intended as a resource for research on the immune response to SARS-CoV-2. Where available, HLA class I and class II types were taken from metadata supplied by the sample provider and were not determined by assay-based typing. The samples were drawn from two sources: the first 160 participants of the ongoing ImmuneRACE study, and 1,200 or so subjects contributed by 6 global collaborators. Deeply sampled blood TCRbeta repertoires from subjects exposed to, actively infected with, or recovered from COVID-19 were included in the dataset. The material from the prospective study consisted of cDNA or gDNA derived from T cells, B-cell-depleted T cells, or PBMCs.

Reading from cysteine to phenylalanine, the CDR3 counts 15 amino acids. Only CDR3 DNA remains: 45 bases, in frame from the first base. Relative to germline, V is 5 bases shorter and J is 5 bases shorter, with 19 bases between their ends. Based on the germline V gene, the CDR1 and CDR2 sequences are SGHNT and YENEEA. The paper as a whole reports these results and caveats: How much clinical and demographic metadata was included differed by source and by participant, and the metadata was provided uncurated.

The sequence links TRBV11-3 to TRBJ2-7; TRBD2 is a weak D gene call, 7 bases matching. The sample consisted of peripheral blood. The sequence was collected from a man aged 50 to 59 with acute or convalescent COVID-19. The bases read TGTGCCAGCAGCAAGGGGGGGACGGTGGTCCACGAGCAGTACTTC. Translated, it reads CASSKGGTVVHEQYF.